The rows below give T cell receptor beta chains drawn from one sample of a study of CD8+CD57+ T cells in acquired aplastic anemia. MiXCR, applied by TCRdb to the reads, yields one record per CDR3 protein. The table includes hundreds of thousands of distinct CDR3 sequences, around 72% detected once. The sequenced sample was sorted CD4+, CD8+, or CD8+CD57+ T cells (not recorded which) from PBMCs. The source is a human donor in good health, serving as a control. Both conserved end residues are part of each CDR3. Fields, in order: V gene, D gene, J gene, clone size, CDR3 DNA, CDR3 protein. The D gene is left open where the match is weak. Size tells how often a clone was seen (once, few, many) or the class of an expanded clone, and some rows leave it out.

>TRBV20-1|-|TRBJ1-6|-
TGCAGTGCTGACTCCGGTCGAACGTATGTCCACTTT
CSADSGRTYVHF
>TRBV7-3|TRBD1|TRBJ2-5|-
TGTGCCAGCAGCTACCGACAGGGGGCGGTTTGGGAGACCCAGTACTTC
CASSYRQGAVWETQYF
>TRBV7-2|-|TRBJ1-3|many
TGTGCCAGCAGCGCTACCGTCTCTGGAAACACCATATATTTT
CASSATVSGNTIYF
>TRBV7-2|-|TRBJ1-6|-
TGTGCCAGCAGCTCCCATGGGAGGGATCATCCCCCCCATCACTTT
CASSSHGRDHPPHHF
>TRBV12-3/TRBV12-4|-|TRBJ2-7|-
TGTGCCAGCAGTCCCGACAGACACTACGAGCAGTACTTC
CASSPDRHYEQYF
>TRBV7-3|-|TRBJ1-6|-
TGTGCCAGCAGCTTCGGGCGGGAGAGCACTGATCCCCAGCACTTT
CASSFGRESTDPQHF
>TRBV27|TRBD1|TRBJ1-1|-
TGTGCCGGCAGGGAAACAGGGGGTCCGCAAGCTTTCTTT
CAGRETGGPQAFF
>TRBV7-2|-|TRBJ2-7|-
TGTGCCAGCAGCCGAAGCTCAGGGCCCAATGAGCAGTACTTC
CASSRSSGPNEQYF
>TRBV7-2|-|TRBJ1-5|-
TGTGCCAGCAAACACACGGGAACAAATGAGCCGTTGTACTTT
CASKHTGTNEPLYF
>TRBV25-1|TRBD2|TRBJ2-1|-
TGTGCCACCATGGTGGGGGCGGGGGGGCAGAATGAGCAGTCCTTC
CATMVGAGGQNEQSF